This T cell receptor beta chain was observed in a study of cytomegalovirus exposure and HLA in healthy donors. Study conclusions and caveats: TCR beta chains numbering approximately 150 were designated cytomegalovirus-associated.

The ends were cut back, 4 bases at V and 9 bases at J, with 15 bases in the middle. Germline CDR1 is SGHDN and CDR2 is FVKESK. There are 13 residues in the CDR3. Points on this clone: As yet, its antigen is unknown.

Researchers ran the PCR with 60 Vbeta and 13 Jbeta primers. Produced via immunoSEQ multiplex PCR; TCRdb's table is partial and in-frame only. The data hold 98,000 or so clones, with under 85% observed a single time. This chain links TRBV14 with TRBJ1-2; D possibly corresponds to TRBD1 (5 bases). Material: PBMCs. This receptor was obtained from a man in his forties in good health and CMV-seronegative. The CDR3 protein is CASSPRMGLSYTF. The CDR3 DNA follows: TGTGCCAGCAGCCCCCGTATGGGACTAAGCTACACCTTC.